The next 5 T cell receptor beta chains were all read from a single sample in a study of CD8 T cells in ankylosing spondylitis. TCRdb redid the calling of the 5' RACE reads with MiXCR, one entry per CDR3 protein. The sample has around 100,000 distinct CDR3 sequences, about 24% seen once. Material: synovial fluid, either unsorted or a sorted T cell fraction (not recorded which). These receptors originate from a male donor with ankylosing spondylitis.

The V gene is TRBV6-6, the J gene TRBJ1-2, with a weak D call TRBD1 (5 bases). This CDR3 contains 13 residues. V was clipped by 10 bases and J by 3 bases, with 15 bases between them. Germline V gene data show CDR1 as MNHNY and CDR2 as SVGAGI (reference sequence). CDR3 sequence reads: CATRVENHYGYTF. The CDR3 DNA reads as TGTGCCACCAGGGTTGAAAACCACTATGGCTACACCTTC.

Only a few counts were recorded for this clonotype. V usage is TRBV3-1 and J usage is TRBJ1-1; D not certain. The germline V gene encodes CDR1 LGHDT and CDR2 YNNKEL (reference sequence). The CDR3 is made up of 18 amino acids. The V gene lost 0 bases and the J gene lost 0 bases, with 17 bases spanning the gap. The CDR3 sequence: CASSQDFKGWRVNTEAFF. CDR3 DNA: TGTGCCAGCAGCCAAGATTTCAAAGGATGGAGGGTGAACACTGAAGCTTTCTTT.

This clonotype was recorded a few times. The CDR3 region has the DNA TGTGCCAGCAGCCTACCGGGACCGGATGGCTACACCTTC. Protein: CASSLPGPDGYTF. The rearrangement uses TRBV5-6 and TRBJ1-2, with D possibly TRBD1 on 5 matching bases. Germline CDR1 SGHDT, CDR2 YYEEEE. CDR3 length equals 13 residues. V was shortened by 4 bases and J by 6 bases, with 13 bases between the two germline ends.

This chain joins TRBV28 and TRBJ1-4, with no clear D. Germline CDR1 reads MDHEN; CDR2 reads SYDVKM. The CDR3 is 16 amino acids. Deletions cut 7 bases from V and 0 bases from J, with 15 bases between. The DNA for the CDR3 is TGTGCCAGCACCTCTCGGCGGCCAACAACTAATGAAAAACTGTTTTTT. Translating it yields CASTSRRPTTNEKLFF.

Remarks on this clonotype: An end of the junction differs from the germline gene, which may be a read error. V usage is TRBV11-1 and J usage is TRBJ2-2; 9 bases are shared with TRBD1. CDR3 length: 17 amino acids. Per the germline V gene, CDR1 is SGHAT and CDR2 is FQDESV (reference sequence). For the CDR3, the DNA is TGTGCCAGCAGCCTAGCAGGGACAGGGAGCAACACCGGGGAGCTGTTTTTT. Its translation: CASSLAGTGSNTGELFF.